This TCR beta chain was recorded in a study of early T cells in non-severe SARS-CoV-2 infection. Overall study context: Whole-blood bulk RNA, unsorted, was sequenced, and chains were unpaired.

Regarding the study as a whole: Reliance on VDJdb matching favored anti-spike CD8 responses; private and CD4 specificities were missed.

CDR1 is SQVTM and CDR2 is ANQGSEA in the germline V gene. Trimming stripped 3 bases from V and 13 bases from J, with 22 bases between. There are 14 residues in the CDR3. In the library, individual cDNA molecules carried attached unique molecular identifiers. TCRdb passed the 5' RACE reads through MiXCR, listing each CDR3 protein once. The data show 30,000 to 45,000 distinct CDR3 sequences, approximately 9.1% seen once. For this clonotype: What it binds is not known.

Input material: whole blood. This clonotype originated in an adult who was a healthcare worker with PCR-confirmed SARS-CoV-2 infection or an uninfected control (not recorded which). V gene TRBV29-1 combines with J gene TRBJ2-1, with a tentative D call TRBD2 (6 bases). DNA for the CDR3: TGCAGCGTTGAGGCTTTGGGTCAGGGAGGACCTCAGTTCTTC. Amino acids: CSVEALGQGGPQFF.